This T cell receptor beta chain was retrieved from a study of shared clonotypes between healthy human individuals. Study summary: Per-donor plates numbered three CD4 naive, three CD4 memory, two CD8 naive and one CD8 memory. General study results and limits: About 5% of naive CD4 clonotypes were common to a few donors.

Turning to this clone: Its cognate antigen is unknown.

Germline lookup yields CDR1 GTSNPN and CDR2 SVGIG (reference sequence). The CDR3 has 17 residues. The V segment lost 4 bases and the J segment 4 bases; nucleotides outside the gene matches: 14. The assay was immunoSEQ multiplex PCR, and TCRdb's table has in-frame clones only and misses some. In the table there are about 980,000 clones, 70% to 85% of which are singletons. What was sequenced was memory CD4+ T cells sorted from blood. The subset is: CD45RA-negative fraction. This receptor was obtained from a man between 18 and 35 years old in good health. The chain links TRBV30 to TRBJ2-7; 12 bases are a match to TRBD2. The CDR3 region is CAWTETSGSPFRYEQYF. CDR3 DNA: TGTGCCTGGACCGAGACTAGCGGGAGCCCTTTTAGGTACGAGCAGTACTTC.